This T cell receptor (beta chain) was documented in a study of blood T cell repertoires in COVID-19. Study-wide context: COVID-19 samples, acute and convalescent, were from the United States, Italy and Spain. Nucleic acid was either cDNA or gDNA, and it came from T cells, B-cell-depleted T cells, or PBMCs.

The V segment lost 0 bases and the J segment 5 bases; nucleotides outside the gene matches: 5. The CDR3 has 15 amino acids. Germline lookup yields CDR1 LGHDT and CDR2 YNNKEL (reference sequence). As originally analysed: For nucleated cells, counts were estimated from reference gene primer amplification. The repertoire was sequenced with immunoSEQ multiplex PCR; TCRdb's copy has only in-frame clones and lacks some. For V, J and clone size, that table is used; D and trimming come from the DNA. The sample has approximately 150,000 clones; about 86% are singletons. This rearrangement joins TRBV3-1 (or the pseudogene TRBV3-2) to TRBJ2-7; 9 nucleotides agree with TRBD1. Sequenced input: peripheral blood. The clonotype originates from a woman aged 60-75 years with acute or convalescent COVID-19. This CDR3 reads CASSQERGQGNEQYF. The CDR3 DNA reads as TGTGCCAGCAGCCAAGAGAGGGGACAGGGAAACGAGCAGTACTTC.